The 28 T cell receptor beta chains presented below share a single source sample, sequenced in a study of cytomegalovirus exposure and HLA in healthy donors. The PCR contained 60 Vbeta and 13 Jbeta primers. Measured with immunoSEQ multiplex PCR; TCRdb has only the in-frame clones, and not every one. The ten top clones account for under 2%, within a sample of over 100,000 clones. The sequencing sample was made of PBMCs. These receptors all stem from a man between 18 and 29 years old in good health and CMV-seronegative.

The CDR3 is CASSDLATGQEGYTF. DNA for the CDR3: TGTGCCAGCAGCGATCTCGCGACAGGGCAAGAAGGCTACACCTTC. The V gene is TRBV7-8, the J gene TRBJ1-2; TRBD1 agrees at 7 bases. Germline lookup yields CDR1 SGHVS and CDR2 FQNEAQ. J lost 8 bases, V lost 5 bases, and 14 bases had no gene match. The CDR3 runs 15 residues.

This rearrangement joins TRBV7-9 to TRBJ2-1, with a possible D match to TRBD2 (6 bases). CDR3 length: 15 residues. Germline assignment: CDR1 SEHNR and CDR2 FQNEAQ (reference sequence). Trimming pared 8 bases from V and 0 bases from J, leaving 14 bases between. The CDR3 bases are TGTGCCAGCCAAACATACGGGGGCTCCTACAATGAGCAGTTCTTC. This sequence encodes CASQTYGGSYNEQFF.

The genes are TRBV7-9 and TRBJ2-4; unclear D gene. The V end was cut by 5 bases, the J end by 4 bases, with 6 bases between. The CDR3 runs to 12 residues. Germline CDR1 SEHNR, CDR2 FQNEAQ (reference sequence). CDR3 nucleotides: TGTGCCAGCAGCCCGTATAAAAACATTCAGTACTTC. Translated, it gives CASSPYKNIQYF. The complete variable domain, with remaining parts taken from reference TRBV7-9 and TRBJ2-4, reads DTGVSQNPRHKITKRGQNVTFRCDPISEHNRLYWYRQTLGQGPEFLTYFQNEAQLEKSRLLSDRFSAERPKGSFSTLEIQRTEQGDSAMYLCASSPYKNIQYFGAGTRLSVL.

The chain couples TRBV28 to TRBJ2-7; TRBD1 is a possible D gene (6 bases). Germline CDR1 MDHEN, CDR2 SYDVKM. With 1 base removed from V and 3 bases from J, the gap between germline ends came to 16 bases. There are 16 residues in the CDR3. The CDR3 spells CASSLFRPQGGYEQYF. The DNA of the CDR3 is TGTGCCAGCAGTTTATTTAGGCCCCAAGGGGGCTACGAGCAGTACTTC.

This chain uses TRBV10-3 with TRBJ1-5, with D possibly TRBD1 on 6 matching bases. The CDR3 spans 14 residues. V was shortened by 4 bases and J by 4 bases, with 11 bases between the two germline ends. Germline CDR1 is ENHRY and CDR2 is SYGVKD. CDR3 nucleotides: TGTGCCATCAGTGTCAACAGGGAAAATCAGCCCCAGCATTTT. Amino acids: CAISVNRENQPQHF.

V is TRBV4-3 and J is TRBJ1-2, with a weak D call TRBD1 (6 bases). This CDR3 region has 16 residues. The V gene lost 0 bases and the J gene lost 4 bases, with 15 bases spanning the gap. The germline gives CDR1 LGHNA, CDR2 YSLEER. The CDR3 sequence: CASSQEARGTGYGYTF. The CDR3 DNA reads as TGCGCCAGCAGCCAAGAAGCCAGGGGCACGGGCTATGGCTACACCTTC.

The V and J genes are TRBV28 and TRBJ1-4; 10 bases line up with TRBD1. The J segment lost 6 bases and the V segment lost 6 bases, leaving 4 bases of the junction unmatched. Germline V CDR1 and CDR2: MDHEN, SYDVKM. The CDR3 spans 14 residues. The CDR3 protein is CASSTGTGDEKLFF. CDR3 nucleotide sequence: TGTGCCAGCAGCACCGGGACAGGGGATGAAAAACTGTTTTTT.

The CDR3 DNA reads as TGCGCCAGCAGCCAACCCGGACAGGTCCCCACTGAAGCTTTCTTT. It codes for CASSQPGQVPTEAFF. The rearrangement links TRBV4-3 to TRBJ1-1; 7 positions agree with TRBD1. Germline trimming cut 2 bases from V and 4 bases from J; bases unmatched to any gene: 7. The CDR3 consists of 15 residues. Germline CDR1 is LGHNA and CDR2 is YSLEER.

The chain combines TRBV28 with TRBJ1-3; D is uncertain. The CDR3 runs to 13 residues. With 4 bases removed from V and 7 bases from J, the gap between germline ends came to 11 bases. Germline V CDR1 and CDR2: MDHEN, SYDVKM. The CDR3 sequence: CASSSRPRNTIYF. Here the CDR3 DNA reads TGTGCCAGCAGTTCACGACCGAGGAACACCATATATTTT.

The chain is built from TRBV4-1 and TRBJ1-2; D perhaps matches TRBD1 (6 bases). Germline assignment: CDR1 MGHRA and CDR2 YSYEKL. This CDR3 has 14 amino acids. Trimming pared 3 bases from V and 6 bases from J, leaving 14 bases between. The CDR3 here is CASSHVSRTDGYTF. The CDR3 nucleotides are TGCGCCAGCAGCCATGTTTCGAGGACAGATGGCTACACCTTC.

The V and J genes are TRBV6-6 and TRBJ2-7, with 9 positions matching TRBD1. The CDR3 contains 14 residues. Germline V CDR1 and CDR2: MNHNY, SVGAGI (reference sequence). The ends lost 7 bases at V and 2 bases at J; junction bases unmatched: 6. CDR3 bases: TGTGCCAGCACCCACGGACAGGGGACCTACGAGCAGTACTTC. The encoded protein is CASTHGQGTYEQYF.

This sequence joins TRBV28 and TRBJ2-5, with 8 bases matching TRBD1. The V segment lost 2 bases and the J segment 7 bases; nucleotides outside the gene matches: 15. This CDR3 is 17 amino acids long. CDR1 is MDHEN and CDR2 is SYDVKM in the germline V gene. The CDR3 sequence is CASSLISPTNRGATQYF. The CDR3 DNA follows: TGTGCCAGCAGTTTAATTAGTCCTACAAACAGGGGGGCGACCCAGTACTTC.

The V gene is TRBV27, the J gene TRBJ2-7, with a weak D call TRBD2 (6 bases). The V gene lost 5 bases and the J gene lost 0 bases, with 17 bases spanning the gap. The CDR3 covers 16 residues. The germline V gene has CDR1 MNHEY and CDR2 SMNVEV (reference sequence). CDR3 in DNA: TGTGCCAGCAGTCCCCGGGACTCAAAGAGCTCCTACGAGCAGTACTTC. Translated: CASSPRDSKSSYEQYF.

This chain links TRBV6-4 with TRBJ1-2; 7 bases line up with TRBD1. V lost 2 bases, J lost 8 bases, and 5 bases stayed unmatched. Germline values: CDR1 MRHNA, CDR2 SNTAGT. The CDR3 has 13 residues. CDR3 protein: CASSDRGPSGYTF. The CDR3 region has the DNA TGTGCCAGCAGTGACAGGGGGCCGAGCGGCTACACCTTC.

The rearrangement joins TRBV10-1 to TRBJ2-1; 10 bases are shared with TRBD2. After removal of 7 bases from V and 3 bases from J, the junction contained 9 bases not matched to a gene. Germline CDR1 and CDR2: WNHNN and SYGVQD (reference sequence). The CDR3 length is 16 residues. The CDR3 nucleotides read TGCGCCAGCACCGTTAGCGGGAGGCGAAACTACAATGAGCAGTTCTTC. It specifies CASTVSGRRNYNEQFF.

Turning to this clone: A junction end diverges from the germline sequence, so it may reflect a read error. V gene TRBV19 combines with J gene TRBJ2-7; 12 bases line up with TRBD1. CDR1 LNHDA and CDR2 SQIVND come from the germline V gene (reference sequence). The CDR3 has 15 amino acids. DNA of the CDR3: TGTGCCAGTAGCACCGGAAGGGACAGGGGGCACGAGCAGTGCTTC. The encoded protein is CASSTGRDRGHEQCF.

V is TRBV9 and J is TRBJ1-2; TRBD1 might be the D (5 bases). The germline V gene has CDR1 SGDLS and CDR2 YYNGEE. V lost 7 bases to trimming and J lost 1 base, with 23 bases between them. The CDR3 spans 17 residues. As DNA, the CDR3 is TGTGCCAGCGGAGACCCTCCAGGTGGGAGGGGTAACTATGGCTACACCTTC. Its protein is CASGDPPGGRGNYGYTF. The entire variable domain, with the rest obtained from reference TRBV9 and TRBJ1-2, is as follows: DSGVTQTPKHLITATGQRVTLRCSPRSGDLSVYWYQQSLDQGLQFLIQYYNGEERAKGNILERFSAQQFPDLHSELNLSSLELGDSALYFCASGDPPGGRGNYGYTFGSGTRLTVV.

The rearrangement joins TRBV6-6 to TRBJ2-1; 8 nucleotides line up with TRBD2. V shed 6 bases and J 7 bases; nucleotides not matched to a gene: 8. Germline CDR1 is MNHNY and CDR2 is SVGAGI (reference sequence). This CDR3 spans 14 amino acids. The CDR3 DNA sequence: TGTGCCAGCAGCCAAGCGGGGGACGCAAATGAGCAGTTCTTC. As protein: CASSQAGDANEQFF.

V usage is TRBV5-1 and J usage is TRBJ2-3; 10 bases align to TRBD2. This CDR3 has 18 amino acids. Germline loops: CDR1 SGHRS, CDR2 YFSETQ. Unmatched junction bases numbered 11, after V lost 4 bases and J lost 0 bases. CDR3 DNA: TGCGCCAGCAGCCAATGGACTAGCGGAAAAACTAGCACAGATACGCAGTATTTT. Its translation is CASSQWTSGKTSTDTQYF.

The V and J genes are TRBV11-2 and TRBJ2-2; tentative D call: TRBD1 (6 bases). The CDR3 length is 15 residues. Trimming removed 6 bases at V and 0 bases at J, with 11 bases between. CDR1 is SGHAT, CDR2 FQNNGV, per germline. The DNA of the CDR3 is TGTGCCAGCAGTTCGACAGGATCGAACACCGGGGAGCTGTTTTTT. Its protein is CASSSTGSNTGELFF.

This chain joins TRBV28 and TRBJ2-1, with 10 bases that match TRBD1. The trim removed 6 bases at V and 7 bases at J, leaving 9 bases unmatched. This CDR3 has 15 amino acids. CDR1 and CDR2 from the germline V gene are MDHEN and SYDVKM. Written as DNA, the CDR3 is TGTGCCAGCAGACCAGGGGACAGGGGTTTTAATGAGCAGTTCTTC. This encodes CASRPGDRGFNEQFF.

This chain links TRBV7-3 with TRBJ1-1, with TRBD1 identical over 8 bases. In germline, CDR1 is SGHTA, CDR2 FQGTGA. Losses at the gene ends were 5 bases for V and 6 bases for J; bases not matched to a gene: 11. There are 15 residues in the CDR3. The CDR3 bases are TGTGCCAGCAGCCTCCTAGGACAGGGCTCTTCTGAAGCTTTCTTT. It codes for CASSLLGQGSSEAFF.

V gene TRBV10-3 combines with J gene TRBJ2-3, with 7 bases fitting TRBD1. Germline assignment: CDR1 ENHRY and CDR2 SYGVKD. This CDR3 contains 17 residues. The trim removed 3 bases at V and 2 bases at J, leaving 11 bases unmatched. Here the CDR3 DNA reads TGTGCCATCAGTGAATCTCTTGGGACAGCTTTCACAGATACGCAGTATTTT. Amino acid sequence: CAISESLGTAFTDTQYF.

V and J are TRBV11-1 and TRBJ2-1; 8 nucleotides match TRBD2. The CDR3 sequence is 16 residues long. The ends lost 5 bases at V and 5 bases at J; junction bases unmatched: 11. CDR1 SGHAT and CDR2 FQDESV come from the germline V gene (reference sequence). DNA of the CDR3: TGTGCCAGCAGCATGGGTGGAGCGGGGGATGACAATGAGCAGTTCTTC. Translating it yields CASSMGGAGDDNEQFF. Looking up the rest from reference TRBV11-1 and TRBJ2-1 gives the full variable domain: EAEVAQSPRYKITEKSQAVAFWCDPISGHATLYWYRQILGQGPELLVQFQDESVVDDSQLPKDRFSAERLKGVDSTLKIQPAELGDSAMYLCASSMGGAGDDNEQFFGPGTRLTVL.

The chain employs TRBV7-2 and TRBJ2-1; 8 bases fit TRBD2. Trimming removed 5 bases from V and 6 bases from J; junction bases left unmatched: 12. Germline loops: CDR1 SGHTA, CDR2 FQGNSA. The CDR3 sequence is 16 residues long. The CDR3 loop reads CASSLGGAGEGNEQFF. CDR3 bases: TGTGCCAGCAGCCTCGGGGGAGCGGGAGAGGGCAATGAGCAGTTCTTC.

Concerning this clone itself: The sample has other DNA sequences that encode this CDR3 too. CDR3 amino acids: CASSPGQQETQYF. The DNA of the CDR3 is TGTGCCAGCTCACCTGGGCAGCAAGAGACCCAGTACTTC. The J gene is TRBJ2-5, the V gene TRBV18; D uncertain. CDR3 length: 13 amino acids. Germline CDR1 KGHSH, CDR2 LQKENI. Deletions cut 3 bases from V and 2 bases from J, with 7 bases between. The full variable domain, in which reference TRBV18 and TRBJ2-5 provide the parts outside the CDR3, is NAGVMQNPRHLVRRRGQEARLRCSPMKGHSHVYWYRQLPEEGLKFMVYLQKENIIDESGMPKERFSAEFPKEGPSILRIQQVVRGDSAAYFCASSPGQQETQYFGPGTRLLVL.

The chain uses TRBV9 and TRBJ1-2, with 7 bases identical to TRBD1. The CDR3 is made up of 15 amino acids. The V gene end was trimmed by 4 bases and the J gene end by 8 bases; junction bases not matched to a gene: 14. Germline V gene data show CDR1 as SGDLS and CDR2 as YYNGEE. The CDR3 loop is CASSSGQDPREGYTF. For the CDR3, the DNA is TGTGCCAGCAGCTCCGGACAGGATCCAAGGGAAGGCTACACCTTC.

This rearrangement joins TRBV5-1 to TRBJ2-2, with D uncertain. V was shortened by 6 bases and J by 0 bases, with 9 bases between the two germline ends. The CDR3 totals 14 residues. Germline V gene lookup returns CDR1 SGHRS and CDR2 YFSETQ. The CDR3, as DNA: TGCGCCAGCACCCTTGAGGCGAACACCGGGGAGCTGTTTTTT. This codes for CASTLEANTGELFF.